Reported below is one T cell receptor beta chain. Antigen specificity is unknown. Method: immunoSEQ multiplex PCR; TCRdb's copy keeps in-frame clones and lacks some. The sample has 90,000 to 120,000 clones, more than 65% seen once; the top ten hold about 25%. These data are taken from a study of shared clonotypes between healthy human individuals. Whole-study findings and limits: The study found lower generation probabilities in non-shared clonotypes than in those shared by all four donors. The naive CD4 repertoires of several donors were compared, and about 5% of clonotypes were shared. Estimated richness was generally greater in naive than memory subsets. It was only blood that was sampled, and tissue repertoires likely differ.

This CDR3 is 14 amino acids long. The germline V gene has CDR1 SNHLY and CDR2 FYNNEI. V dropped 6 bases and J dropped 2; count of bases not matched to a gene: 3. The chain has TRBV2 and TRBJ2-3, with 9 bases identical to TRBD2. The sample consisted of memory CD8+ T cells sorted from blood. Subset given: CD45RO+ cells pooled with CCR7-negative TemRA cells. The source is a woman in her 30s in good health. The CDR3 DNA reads TGTGCCAGCAGGCTAGCGGGAACCACAGATACGCAGTATTTT. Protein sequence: CASRLAGTTDTQYF.